The sequence of this TCR beta chain was determined in a study of lymphopenia after photon versus proton radiotherapy. TCRdb's table, derived via immunoSEQ multiplex PCR, lists solely in-frame clones and lacks some. The sample records 150,000 to 200,000 clones, more than 85% being singletons. The junction had 2 bases not matched to a gene; V was cut back by 0 bases and J by 1 base. CDR3 length: 16 amino acids. Germline assignment: CDR1 SGHTS and CDR2 YDEGEE. V gene TRBV5-8 combines with J gene TRBJ2-2; 8 bases agree with TRBD1. The sequence was obtained from a man between 50 and 59 years old with gastric cancer. The sequenced sample was peripheral blood, obtained from a patient treated with photon-based radiotherapy. The CDR3 is CASSLAGGRNTGELFF. The DNA of the CDR3 is TGTGCCAGCAGCTTGGCAGGGGGCCGGAACACCGGGGAGCTGTTTTTT.